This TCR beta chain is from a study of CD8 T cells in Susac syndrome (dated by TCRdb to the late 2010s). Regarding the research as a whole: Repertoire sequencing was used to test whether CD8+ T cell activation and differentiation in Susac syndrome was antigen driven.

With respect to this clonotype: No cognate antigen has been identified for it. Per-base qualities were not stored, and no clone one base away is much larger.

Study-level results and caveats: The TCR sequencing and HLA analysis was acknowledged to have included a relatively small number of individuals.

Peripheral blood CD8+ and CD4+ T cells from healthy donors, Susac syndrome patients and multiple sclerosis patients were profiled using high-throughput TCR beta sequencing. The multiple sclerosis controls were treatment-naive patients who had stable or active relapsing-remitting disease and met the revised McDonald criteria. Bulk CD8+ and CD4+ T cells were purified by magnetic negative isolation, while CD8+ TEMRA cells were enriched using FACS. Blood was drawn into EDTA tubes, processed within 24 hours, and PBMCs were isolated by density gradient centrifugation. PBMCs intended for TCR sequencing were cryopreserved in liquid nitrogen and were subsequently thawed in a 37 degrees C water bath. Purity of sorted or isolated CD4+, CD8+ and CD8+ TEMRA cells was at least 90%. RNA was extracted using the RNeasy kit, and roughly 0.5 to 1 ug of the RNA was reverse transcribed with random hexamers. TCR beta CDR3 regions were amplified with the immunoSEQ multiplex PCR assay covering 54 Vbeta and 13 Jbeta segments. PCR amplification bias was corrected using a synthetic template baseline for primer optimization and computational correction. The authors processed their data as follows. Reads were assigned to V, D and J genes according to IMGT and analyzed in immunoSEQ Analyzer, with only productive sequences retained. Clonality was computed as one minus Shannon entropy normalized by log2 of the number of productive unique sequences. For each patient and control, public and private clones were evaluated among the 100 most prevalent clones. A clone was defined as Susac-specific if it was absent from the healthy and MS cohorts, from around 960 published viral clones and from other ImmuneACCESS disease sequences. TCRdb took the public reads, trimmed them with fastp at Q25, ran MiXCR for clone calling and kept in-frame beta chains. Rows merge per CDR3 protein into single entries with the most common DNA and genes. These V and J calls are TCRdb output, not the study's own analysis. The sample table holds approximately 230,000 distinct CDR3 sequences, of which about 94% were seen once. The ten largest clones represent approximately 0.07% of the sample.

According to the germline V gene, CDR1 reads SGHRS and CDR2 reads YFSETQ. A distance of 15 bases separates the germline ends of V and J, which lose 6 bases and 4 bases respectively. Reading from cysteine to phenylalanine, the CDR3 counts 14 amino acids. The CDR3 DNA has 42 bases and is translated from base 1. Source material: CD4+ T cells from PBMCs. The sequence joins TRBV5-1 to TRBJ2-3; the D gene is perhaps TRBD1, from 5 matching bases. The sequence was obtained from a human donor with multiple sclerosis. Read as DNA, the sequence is TGCGCCAGCACAGTTGACAGCACAGCAGATACGCAGTATTTT. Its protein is CASTVDSTADTQYF.